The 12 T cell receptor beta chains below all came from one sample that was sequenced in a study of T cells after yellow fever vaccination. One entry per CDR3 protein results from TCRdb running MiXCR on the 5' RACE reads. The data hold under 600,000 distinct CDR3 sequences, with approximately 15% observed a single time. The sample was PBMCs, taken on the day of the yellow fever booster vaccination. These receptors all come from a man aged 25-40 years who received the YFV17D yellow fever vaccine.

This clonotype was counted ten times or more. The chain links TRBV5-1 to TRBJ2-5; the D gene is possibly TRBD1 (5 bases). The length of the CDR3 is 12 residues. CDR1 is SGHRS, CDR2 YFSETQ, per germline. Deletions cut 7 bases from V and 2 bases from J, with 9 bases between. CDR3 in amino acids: CASSGLQETQYF. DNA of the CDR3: TGCGCCAGCTCAGGGCTACAAGAGACCCAGTACTTC.

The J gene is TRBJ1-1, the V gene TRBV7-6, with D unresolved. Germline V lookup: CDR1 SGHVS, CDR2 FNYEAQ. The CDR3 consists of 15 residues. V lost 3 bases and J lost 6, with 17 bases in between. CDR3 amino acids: CASSLGMGNQAEAFF. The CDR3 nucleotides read TGTGCCAGCAGCTTGGGAATGGGGAATCAAGCTGAAGCTTTCTTT.

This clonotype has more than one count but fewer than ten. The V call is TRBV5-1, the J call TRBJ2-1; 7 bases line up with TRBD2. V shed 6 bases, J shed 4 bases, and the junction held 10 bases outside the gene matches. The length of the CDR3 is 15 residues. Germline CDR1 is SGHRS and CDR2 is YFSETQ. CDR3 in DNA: TGCGCCAGCAAGGGCGATAGCGGGCCTTACAATGAGCAGTTCTTC. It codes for CASKGDSGPYNEQFF.

CDR3 sequence (DNA): TGTGCCAGCAGTTTAGCGCCCGAGTATGGCTACACCTTC. This translates into CASSLAPEYGYTF. This chain uses TRBV12-3 or TRBV12-4 with TRBJ1-2; D remains ambiguous. The V end was cut by 0 bases, the J end by 5 bases, with 7 bases between. This CDR3 spans 13 amino acids.

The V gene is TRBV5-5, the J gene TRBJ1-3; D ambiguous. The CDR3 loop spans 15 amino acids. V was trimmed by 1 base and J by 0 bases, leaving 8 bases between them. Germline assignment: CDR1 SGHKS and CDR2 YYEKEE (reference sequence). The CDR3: CASSLLATSGNTIYF. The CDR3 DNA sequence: TGTGCCAGCAGCTTGTTGGCGACCTCTGGAAACACCATATATTTT.

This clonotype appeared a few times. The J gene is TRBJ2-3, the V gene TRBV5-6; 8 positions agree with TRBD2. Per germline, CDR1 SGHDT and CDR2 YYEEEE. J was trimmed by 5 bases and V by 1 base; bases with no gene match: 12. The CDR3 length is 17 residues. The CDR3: CASSLRTVAGGKDTQYF. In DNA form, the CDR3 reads TGTGCCAGCAGCTTGAGGACGGTGGCGGGAGGAAAAGATACGCAGTATTTT. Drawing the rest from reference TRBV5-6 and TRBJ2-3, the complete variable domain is DAGVTQSPTHLIKTRGQQVTLRCSPKSGHDTVSWYQQALGQGPQFIFQYYEEEERQRGNFPDRFSGHQFPNYSSELNVNALLLGDSALYLCASSLRTVAGGKDTQYFGPGTRLTVL.

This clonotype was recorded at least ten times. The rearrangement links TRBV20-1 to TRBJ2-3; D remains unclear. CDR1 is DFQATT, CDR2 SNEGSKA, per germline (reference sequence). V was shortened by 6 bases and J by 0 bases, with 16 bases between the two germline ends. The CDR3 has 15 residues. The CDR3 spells CSAPRDTASTDTQYF. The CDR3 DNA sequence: TGCAGTGCCCCCCGAGACACCGCTAGCACAGATACGCAGTATTTT.

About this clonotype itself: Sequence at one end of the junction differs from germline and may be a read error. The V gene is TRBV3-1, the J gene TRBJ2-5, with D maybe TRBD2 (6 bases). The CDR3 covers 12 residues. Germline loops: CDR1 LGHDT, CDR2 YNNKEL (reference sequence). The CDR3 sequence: CASSQDSSGLDF. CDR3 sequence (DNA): TGTGCCAGCAGCCAAGACTCCTCGGGACTTGATTTC.

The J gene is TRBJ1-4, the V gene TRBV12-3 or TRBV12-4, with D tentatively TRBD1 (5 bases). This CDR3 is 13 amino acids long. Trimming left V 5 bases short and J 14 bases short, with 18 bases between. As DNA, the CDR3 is TGTGCCAGCAGTCCCCGACTCGTCGGGGGGCTGTTTTTT. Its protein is CASSPRLVGGLFF.

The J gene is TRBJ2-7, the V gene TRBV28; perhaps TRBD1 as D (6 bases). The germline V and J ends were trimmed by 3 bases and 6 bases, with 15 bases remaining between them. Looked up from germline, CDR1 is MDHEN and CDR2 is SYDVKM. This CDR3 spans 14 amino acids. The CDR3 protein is CASSFPRQVGEQYF. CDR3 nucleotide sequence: TGTGCCAGCAGTTTCCCGAGACAGGTCGGCGAGCAGTACTTC.

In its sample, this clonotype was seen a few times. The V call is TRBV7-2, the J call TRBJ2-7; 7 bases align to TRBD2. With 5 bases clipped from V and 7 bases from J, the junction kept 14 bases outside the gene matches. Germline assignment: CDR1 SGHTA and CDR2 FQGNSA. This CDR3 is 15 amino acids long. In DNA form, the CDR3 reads TGTGCCAGCAGCCCCACCGTGGCTAGCGGTCTTGAGCAGTACTTC. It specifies CASSPTVASGLEQYF. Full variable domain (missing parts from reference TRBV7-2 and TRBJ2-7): GAGVSQSPSNKVTEKGKDVELRCDPISGHTALYWYRQSLGQGLEFLIYFQGNSAPDKSGLPSDRFSAERTGGSVSTLTIQRTQQEDSAVYLCASSPTVASGLEQYFGPGTRLTVT.

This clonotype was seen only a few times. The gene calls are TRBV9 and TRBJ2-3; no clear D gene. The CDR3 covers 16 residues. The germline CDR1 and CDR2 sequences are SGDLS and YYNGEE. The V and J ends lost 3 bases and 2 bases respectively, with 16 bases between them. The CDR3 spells CASSGPKPPHTDTQYF. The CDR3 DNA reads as TGTGCCAGCAGCGGTCCCAAGCCACCGCACACAGATACGCAGTATTTT.